These 24 T cell receptor beta chains originate from one sample sequenced in a study of T cells in localized non-small cell lung cancer. TCRdb keeps only in-frame clones here, not all; method: immunoSEQ multiplex PCR. This table holds approximately 1,500 clones, roughly two fifths found once. Sample: lung tumor tissue, taken before any cancer treatment. The receptors here all came from a woman aged 40-75 years with stage II squamous cell lung carcinoma.

V and J are TRBV2 and TRBJ2-3; D is possibly TRBD2 (5 bases). This CDR3 is 12 amino acids long. In germline, CDR1 is SNHLY, CDR2 FYNNEI. The V and J ends lost 6 bases and 5 bases respectively, with 9 bases between them. CDR3 coding DNA: TGTGCCAGCAGCCGGGGAGAAGATACGCAGTATTTT. This gives the protein CASSRGEDTQYF.

This clone was seen more than once but under ten times. The CDR3 bases are TGTGCCAGCAGGTTGGACAGGGGTCACTATGGCTACACCTTC. Its protein product is CASRLDRGHYGYTF. V is TRBV28 and J is TRBJ1-2; 9 bases match TRBD1. From germline, CDR1 is MDHEN and CDR2 SYDVKM. The CDR3 length is 14 residues. V dropped 6 bases and J dropped 3; count of bases not matched to a gene: 5.

The rearrangement links TRBV12-2 to TRBJ2-3; the D segment call TRBD1 is taken from the table without a DNA check. TRBV12-2 is given as a pseudogene. This CDR3 region has 18 residues. The CDR3 is CASRHYPDRGGGTDTQYF. DNA of the CDR3: TGTGCAAGTCGCCACTACCCGGACAGGGGAGGGGGCACAGATACGCAGTATTTT.

CDR3 protein: CAWSHPGTGGSGANVLTF. The CDR3 DNA is TGTGCCTGGAGTCATCCTGGGACAGGGGGCTCTGGGGCCAACGTCCTGACTTTC. The chain uses TRBV30 and TRBJ2-6, with TRBD1 matching 11 bases. Germline CDR1 reads GTSNPN; CDR2 reads SVGIG (reference sequence). The CDR3 covers 18 residues. V dropped 2 bases and J dropped 0; count of bases not matched to a gene: 6. The full variable domain, completed using reference TRBV30 and TRBJ2-6, is SQTIHQWPATLVQPVGSPLSLECTVEGTSNPNLYWYRQAAGRGLQLLFYSVGIGQISSEVPQNLSASRPQDRQFILSSKKLLLSDSGFYLCAWSHPGTGGSGANVLTFGAGSRLTVL.

The chain couples TRBV19 to TRBJ2-6; no clear D gene. Trimming took off 6 bases at V and 1 base at J, with 7 bases between the two ends. The CDR3 is 14 amino acids. In germline, CDR1 is LNHDA, CDR2 SQIVND (reference sequence). The CDR3 here is CASREGSGANVLTF. The CDR3 nucleotides are TGTGCCAGTAGGGAAGGTTCTGGGGCCAACGTCCTGACTTTC. The complete variable domain, with remaining parts taken from reference TRBV19 and TRBJ2-6, reads DGGITQSPKYLFRKEGQNVTLSCEQNLNHDAMYWYRQDPGQGLRLIYYSQIVNDFQKGDIAEGYSVSREKKESFPLTVTSAQKNPTAFYLCASREGSGANVLTFGAGSRLTVL.

The gene calls are TRBV14 and TRBJ2-7, with a possible D match to TRBD1 (5 bases). The CDR3 extends over 14 amino acids. CDR1 and CDR2 (germline): SGHDN, FVKESK. V was pared by 4 bases and J by 3 bases, with 13 bases between. CDR3 region: CASSPDINGYEQYF. CDR3 nucleotide sequence: TGTGCCAGCAGCCCGGACATAAACGGCTACGAGCAGTACTTC.

By its share, this clone is large. The junction and the germline gene differ at one end; a read error may be behind it. The chain carries TRBV6-8 and TRBJ1-2; D is possibly TRBD1 (6 bases). Germline CDR1 MNHGY, CDR2 SAAAGT. This CDR3 region has 14 residues. CDR3 sequence (DNA): TGTGCCATCAGTGTGGGAGGGGGTGAGGATGGCTACACCTTC. Amino acid sequence: CAISVGGGEDGYTF.

This clone was observed a few times. The chain is built from TRBV6-8 and TRBJ2-1; 12 bases are shared with TRBD2. CDR1 and CDR2 (germline): MNHGY, SAAAGT. The junction had 10 bases not matched to a gene; V was cut back by 5 bases and J by 5 bases. The CDR3 loop spans 17 amino acids. This chain's CDR3 is CASSLLPTSGRDNEQFF. The CDR3 DNA reads as TGTGCCAGCAGTCTACTCCCGACTAGCGGGAGAGACAATGAGCAGTTCTTC.

The chain joins TRBV6-8 to TRBJ2-1, with 15 positions matching TRBD2. CDR3 length equals 16 residues. The V gene's germline CDR1 is MNHGY and CDR2 SAAAGT. J lost 9 bases, V lost 5 bases, and 8 bases had no gene match. CDR3 sequence (DNA): TGTGCCAGCAGTGGCGGGACTAGCGGGAGGTTGGTTGAGCAGTTCTTC. Protein sequence: CASSGGTSGRLVEQFF.

The V and J genes are TRBV18 and TRBJ2-2; D not resolved. Trimming removed 2 bases from V and 5 bases from J, with 9 bases in between. Germline V gene lookup returns CDR1 KGHSH and CDR2 LQKENI. This CDR3 comprises 14 residues. The CDR3 DNA sequence: TGTGCCAGCTCACCAGGAAGCTGGACCGGGGAGCTGTTTTTT. It is translated as CASSPGSWTGELFF.

This clone was seen a handful of times. The chain links TRBV11-3 to TRBJ1-1; the D is unclear. V gave up 2 bases and J gave up 5 bases, with 15 bases separating them. Per the germline V gene, CDR1 is SGHNT and CDR2 is YENEEA. CDR3 size: 15 residues. This CDR3 is CASSLRDLVGTEAFF. The CDR3 DNA sequence: TGTGCCAGCAGCTTACGGGATCTTGTGGGGACTGAAGCTTTCTTT. The whole variable domain, filled in from reference TRBV11-3 and TRBJ1-1, reads EAGVVQSPRYKIIEKKQPVAFWCNPISGHNTLYWYLQNLGQGPELLIRYENEEAVDDSQLPKDRFSAERLKGVDSTLKIQPAELGDSAVYLCASSLRDLVGTEAFFGQGTRLTVV.

The rearrangement joins TRBV28 to TRBJ1-3, with D perhaps matching TRBD1 (6 bases). The germline V gene encodes CDR1 MDHEN and CDR2 SYDVKM. The V end lost 2 bases, the J end lost 0 bases, and 20 bases lay between the germline ends. This CDR3 region has 19 residues. The CDR3 sequence is CASSLTPPGQFRSGNTIYF. As DNA, the CDR3 is TGTGCCAGCAGTTTAACCCCCCCAGGACAGTTTCGCTCTGGAAACACCATATATTTT. The whole variable domain, filled in from reference TRBV28 and TRBJ1-3, reads DVKVTQSSRYLVKRTGEKVFLECVQDMDHENMFWYRQDPGLGLRLIYFSYDVKMKEKGDIPEGYSVSREKKERFSLILESASTNQTSMYLCASSLTPPGQFRSGNTIYFGEGSWLTVV.

This clone has just one count. This chain connects TRBV18 to TRBJ2-7, with D possibly being TRBD1 (6 bases). V was shortened by 3 bases and J by 2 bases, with 14 bases between the two germline ends. Germline V lookup: CDR1 KGHSH, CDR2 LQKENI. The CDR3 is 15 residues long. The CDR3 region is CASSPYQGTTYEQYF. CDR3 nucleotides: TGTGCCAGCTCACCCTATCAGGGGACAACCTACGAGCAGTACTTC.

There are a few counts of this clone. The J gene is TRBJ1-2, the V gene TRBV9, with D possibly TRBD1 on 5 matching bases. Germline V gene data show CDR1 as SGDLS and CDR2 as YYNGEE. The CDR3 has 17 residues. V shed 0 bases and J shed 1 base, with 16 bases lying between them. CDR3 loop: CASSVDGAAIFNYGYTF. Here the CDR3 DNA reads TGTGCCAGCAGCGTAGACGGGGCCGCGATTTTTAACTATGGCTACACCTTC.

This clone was seen only a few times. This chain joins TRBV11-3 and TRBJ2-1; 9 bases are shared with TRBD1. The J segment lost 7 bases and the V segment lost 4 bases, leaving 5 bases of the junction unmatched. CDR1 and CDR2 (germline): SGHNT, YENEEA. This CDR3 comprises 14 residues. The CDR3 loop is CASSSTGGWNEQFF. In DNA form, the CDR3 reads TGTGCCAGCAGCTCGACAGGGGGATGGAATGAGCAGTTCTTC.

The DNA of the CDR3 is TGTGCCAGCTCACCGGACAGGGCTGGGGCCAACGTCCTGACTTTC. This translates into CASSPDRAGANVLTF. This rearrangement joins TRBV18 to TRBJ2-6; 8 bases map to TRBD1. V was pared by 3 bases and J by 2 bases, with 0 bases of the junction left unmatched. CDR1 KGHSH and CDR2 LQKENI come from the germline V gene. CDR3 size: 15 residues.

This clone has only one observation. CDR3 loop: CASSIPSGTYNEQFF. The CDR3 DNA follows: TGTGCCAGTAGTATACCTAGCGGGACTTACAATGAGCAGTTCTTC. The genes are TRBV19 and TRBJ2-1, with 9 positions matching TRBD2. The V gene's germline CDR1 is LNHDA and CDR2 SQIVND (reference sequence). This CDR3 has 15 amino acids. Trimming removed 2 bases from V and 4 bases from J; junction bases left unmatched: 3.

This chain links TRBV12-5 with TRBJ2-7; perhaps TRBD2 as D (5 bases). The CDR3 runs 11 residues. The V gene's germline CDR1 is LGHNT and CDR2 FRNRAP. The DNA of the CDR3 is TGTGCCCGAGGGAAAATGGGCGAGCAGTACTTC. It encodes CARGKMGEQYF.

This clone showed up just a few times. J is TRBJ2-1 and V is TRBV4-1; 10 bases are a match to TRBD1. There are 16 residues in the CDR3. The germline CDR1 and CDR2 sequences are MGHRA and YSYEKL. V lost 0 bases and J lost 2; bases outside the gene matches: 1. This chain's CDR3 is CASSQDGQGAYNEQFF. In DNA, the CDR3 is TGCGCCAGCAGCCAAGATGGACAGGGGGCCTACAATGAGCAGTTCTTC.

This clone has more than one count but fewer than ten. The V gene is TRBV28, the J gene TRBJ1-1, with TRBD1 as a possible D gene (5 bases). Germline CDR1 reads MDHEN; CDR2 reads SYDVKM. Trimming shortened V by 6 bases and J by 3 bases, and 14 bases separated the two germline ends. This CDR3 spans 14 amino acids. The CDR3 nucleotides read TGTGCCAGCAGGAAGTCCGGGACGCACACTGAAGCTTTCTTT. Translation: CASRKSGTHTEAFF.

This clone appeared a few times. The gene calls are TRBV6-8 and TRBJ1-1, with a possible D match to TRBD1 (5 bases). The length of the CDR3 is 13 residues. Germline V gene sequence: CDR1 MNHGY, CDR2 SAAAGT. The V end lost 8 bases, the J end lost 2 bases, and 12 bases lay between the germline ends. CDR3 DNA: TGTGCCAGCGGCGAGGGGCAAAACACTGAAGCTTTCTTT. This gives the protein CASGEGQNTEAFF.

V usage is TRBV19 and J usage is TRBJ2-3; 7 positions match TRBD2. The CDR3 loop spans 15 amino acids. J lost 2 bases, V lost 6 bases, and 8 bases had no gene match. CDR1 and CDR2 from the germline V gene are LNHDA and SQIVND (reference sequence). The CDR3 spells CASRSRLAATDTQYF. Here the CDR3 DNA reads TGTGCCAGTAGAAGTAGACTAGCAGCCACAGATACGCAGTATTTT.

The chain recombines TRBV30 with TRBJ1-5; D gene uncertain. Germline loops: CDR1 GTSNPN, CDR2 SVGIG (reference sequence). The CDR3 has 14 residues. Between the trimmed V and J ends, which lost 0 bases and 3 bases, there was a span of 9 bases. The CDR3 DNA reads as TGTGCCTGGAGTGTACGGGCCCACAATCAGCCCCAGCATTTT. Translation: CAWSVRAHNQPQHF.

This clone turned up a few times. The chain recombines TRBV15 with TRBJ1-1; D ambiguous. This CDR3 is built from 15 residues. V lost 0 bases to trimming and J lost 8 bases, with 16 bases between them. Germline V gene sequence: CDR1 LNHNV, CDR2 YYDKDF (reference sequence). Written as DNA, the CDR3 is TGTGCCACCAGCAGAGATCTGAAGGGCGGGATCGAAGCTTTCTTT. Its protein is CATSRDLKGGIEAFF.